This entry lists 11 T cell receptor beta chains sequenced from one sample in a study of T cells in Graves' hyperthyroidism and ophthalmopathy. Amplified TCR beta CDR3 regions came from RNA transcripts. HTBI primers drove first-round RT-PCR of the TCR CDR3. TCRdb recomputed calls from the multiplex PCR reads with MiXCR, one row per CDR3 protein. The sample lists 75,000 to 100,000 distinct CDR3 sequences, approximately 40% seen once, with about 9.4% in the top ten. Sample: peripheral blood or thyroid tissue (not recorded which). The source of these receptors is a woman in her thirties with Graves' hyperthyroidism.

The J gene is TRBJ1-5, the V gene TRBV27, with D unresolved. Trimming cost V 1 base and J 6 bases, with 10 bases left between them. The germline V gene has CDR1 MNHEY and CDR2 SMNVEV (reference sequence). This CDR3 has 14 amino acids. CDR3 sequence reads: CASSLYGEAQPQHF. In DNA, the CDR3 is TGTGCCAGCAGTTTATATGGGGAGGCTCAGCCCCAGCATTTT.

A few counts support this clonotype. The chain couples TRBV7-8 to TRBJ2-2, with D uncertain. The germline V gene has CDR1 SGHVS and CDR2 FQNEAQ. The CDR3 has 12 residues. V lost 2 bases and J lost 5, with 3 bases in between. Written as DNA, the CDR3 is TGTGCCAGCAGCTTAACGACCGGGGAGCTGTTTTTT. It is translated as CASSLTTGELFF.

At least ten counts were recorded for this clonotype. The V gene is TRBV5-6, the J gene TRBJ2-5, with no clear D. Germline CDR1 SGHDT, CDR2 YYEEEE. V was cut by 0 bases and J by 5 bases, with 8 bases left in between. The CDR3 runs to 13 residues. Written as DNA, the CDR3 is TGTGCCAGCAGCTTGGTTAGCCTCGAGACCCAGTACTTC. Its protein product is CASSLVSLETQYF.

Many counts were recorded for this clonotype. V is TRBV7-8 and J is TRBJ2-3; perhaps TRBD1 as D (6 bases). Trimming shortened V by 1 base and J by 2 bases, and 10 bases separated the two germline ends. In germline, CDR1 is SGHVS, CDR2 FQNEAQ. The CDR3 is made up of 15 amino acids. CDR3 nucleotide sequence: TGTGCCAGCAGCTTAGGGGGACACGCCACAGATACGCAGTATTTT. This gives the protein CASSLGGHATDTQYF.

This clonotype was detected ten times or more. The chain links TRBV13 to TRBJ1-1; D possibly corresponds to TRBD1 (6 bases). The CDR3 runs 14 residues. V was clipped by 3 bases and J by 5 bases, with 13 bases between them. Germline V gives CDR1 PRHDT, CDR2 FYEKMQ (reference sequence). CDR3 sequence reads: CASSFQQGWTEAFF. Written as DNA, the CDR3 is TGTGCCAGCAGCTTTCAACAGGGTTGGACTGAAGCTTTCTTT. Combining the CDR3 with reference TRBV13 and TRBJ1-1 gives the whole variable domain AAGVIQSPRHLIKEKRETATLKCYPIPRHDTVYWYQQGPGQDPQFLISFYEKMQSDKGSIPDRFSAQQFSDYHSELNMSSLELGDSALYFCASSFQQGWTEAFFGQGTRLTVV.

This clonotype came up once. This chain uses TRBV5-4 with TRBJ2-2; 14 nucleotides align to TRBD2. Germline loops: CDR1 SGHNT, CDR2 YYREEE (reference sequence). The CDR3 extends over 19 amino acids. Germline trimming cut 1 base from V and 3 bases from J; bases unmatched to any gene: 8. The CDR3 spells CASSLQGLAGAYYTGELFF. Written as DNA, the CDR3 is TGTGCCAGCAGCTTGCAGGGACTAGCGGGGGCCTACTACACCGGGGAGCTGTTTTTT.

This clonotype occurred many times. This chain links TRBV3-1 with TRBJ1-6, with unresolved D. The V end was cut by 3 bases, the J end by 10 bases, with 7 bases between. The CDR3 extends over 12 amino acids. CDR1 and CDR2 (germline): LGHDT, YNNKEL (reference sequence). This CDR3 is CASSHQLSPLHF. The CDR3 DNA sequence: TGTGCCAGCAGCCACCAGCTCTCACCCCTCCACTTT.

The rearrangement links TRBV7-2 to TRBJ2-7; 15 bases line up with TRBD2. The germline V gene encodes CDR1 SGHTA and CDR2 FQGNSA. This CDR3 is 17 amino acids long. The trim removed 5 bases at V and 2 bases at J, leaving 7 bases unmatched. The CDR3 sequence is CASSRPGLAGGPYEQYF. CDR3 DNA sequence: TGTGCCAGCAGCAGACCGGGACTAGCGGGAGGTCCCTACGAGCAGTACTTC. The full variable domain, its missing parts supplied by reference TRBV7-2 and TRBJ2-7, is GAGVSQSPSNKVTEKGKDVELRCDPISGHTALYWYRQSLGQGLEFLIYFQGNSAPDKSGLPSDRFSAERTGGSVSTLTIQRTQQEDSAVYLCASSRPGLAGGPYEQYFGPGTRLTVT.

This clonotype was counted at least ten times. This chain links TRBV9 with TRBJ1-1; weak D call: TRBD1 (5 bases). Trimming took 0 bases from V and 5 from J, leaving 11 bases between them. This CDR3 spans 14 amino acids. Germline CDR1 and CDR2: SGDLS and YYNGEE. As DNA, the CDR3 is TGTGCCAGCAGCGTAGAGCCCCGGGGGACTGAAGCTTTCTTT. It yields the protein CASSVEPRGTEAFF.

V and J are TRBV28 and TRBJ2-5; TRBD1 matches 7 bases. CDR1 and CDR2 (germline): MDHEN, SYDVKM. Trimming took 0 bases from V and 2 from J; bases not matched to a gene: 6. This CDR3 contains 16 residues. CDR3 amino acids: CASSLWGQLTQETQYF. CDR3 nucleotides: TGTGCCAGCAGTTTATGGGGACAGCTTACACAAGAGACCCAGTACTTC.

This clonotype was seen ten or more times. V is TRBV19 and J is TRBJ1-1; tentative D call: TRBD1 (6 bases). V was cut by 5 bases and J by 1 base, with 17 bases left in between. This CDR3 has 16 amino acids. CDR1 and CDR2 from the germline V gene are LNHDA and SQIVND (reference sequence). CDR3 nucleotides: TGTGCCAGTAGTGCTCCGGGGGGCGCGGGGAACACTGAAGCTTTCTTT. Protein sequence: CASSAPGGAGNTEAFF.